This is a list of T cell receptor beta chains from one sample in a study of T-cell memory formation after mild COVID-19. TCRdb re-analysed the 5' RACE reads in MiXCR, keeping a single row per CDR3 protein. The sample records approximately 430,000 distinct CDR3 sequences, less than 25% being singletons. The sample consisted of PBMCs or a T cell subset sorted from them (not recorded which). Receptor source: an adult woman who had mild COVID-19 (a few samples of this study predate the infection). Cell type and time point are not known. Each CDR3 is given with its conserved first and last residue. Fields, in order: J gene, V gene, clone size, D gene, CDR3 DNA, CDR3 protein. D genes are given only for firm matches. Clone size appears in some rows only: once, few, many, or a class for an expanded clone.

>TRBJ1-2|TRBV6-2/TRBV6-3|.|TRBD1
TGTGCCAGCAGTTGGATAAGTACGGACAGGCGGTTCTATGGCTACACCTTC
CASSWISTDRRFYGYTF
>TRBJ1-1|TRBV29-1|.|.
TGCAGCGCTTTGACAGTCACTGAAGCTTTCTTT
CSALTVTEAFF
>TRBJ2-7|TRBV30|.|TRBD2
TGTGCCTGGGGGGAGCGGGGAACCTACGAGCAGTACTTC
CAWGERGTYEQYF
>TRBJ2-7|TRBV7-2|.|.
TGTGCCAGCACCAGGGGCGGCAACTCCTACGAGCAGTACTTC
CASTRGGNSYEQYF
>TRBJ2-6|TRBV12-3/TRBV12-4|.|TRBD1
TGTGCCAGCAGTTCGCCTGCGGGACAGGGGGCGCCTGGGGCCAACGTCCTGACTTTC
CASSSPAGQGAPGANVLTF
>TRBJ2-7|TRBV6-1|few|TRBD2
TGTGCCGGATCCTTAGCGGGGTCTTCCTACGAGCAGTACTTC
CAGSLAGSSYEQYF
>TRBJ1-1|TRBV7-9|few|.
TGTGCCAGCAGCCGCGACATCCTGTTGACTGAAGCTTTCTTT
CASSRDILLTEAFF
>TRBJ1-1|TRBV6-5|few|.
TGTGCCAGCAGTTTTGAGAGTTTCGCAGGGGTTAGTGAAGCTTTCTTT
CASSFESFAGVSEAFF
>TRBJ2-2|TRBV6-1|few|TRBD2
TGTGCCAGCAGTGAACCGGGGGGCACCGGGGAGCTGTTTTTT
CASSEPGGTGELFF
>TRBJ2-1|TRBV19|few|TRBD2
TGTGCCAGTAGTACAGGGACTAGCGGGACGGGTGAGCAGTTCTTC
CASSTGTSGTGEQFF
>TRBJ2-2|TRBV7-6|.|.
TGTGCCAGCAGCTTAGCGGGGACCGCGGCGAACACCGGGGAGCTGTTTTTT
CASSLAGTAANTGELFF
>TRBJ1-1|TRBV29-1|.|.
TGCAGCGTTGAAGATCCCGGGGGGACTGAAGCTTTCTTT
CSVEDPGGTEAFF
>TRBJ1-5|TRBV5-5|few|TRBD1
TGTGCCAGCAGCTTGCTTGGCGGACAGGCTAGCAATCAGCCCCAGCATTTT
CASSLLGGQASNQPQHF
>TRBJ2-5|TRBV29-1|.|TRBD1
TGCAGCGTCGAGGACAGGAAGGGGTTCCAAGAGACCCAGTACTTC
CSVEDRKGFQETQYF
>TRBJ2-7|TRBV5-1|many|TRBD1
TGCGCCAGCAGCGAACCAGGGGGCTACGAGCAGTACTTC
CASSEPGGYEQYF
>TRBJ2-2|TRBV9|few|.
TGTGCCAGCGAAGAGGGTGACACCGGGGAGCTGTTTTTT
CASEEGDTGELFF
>TRBJ1-1|TRBV29-1|few|.
TGCAGCGTTGCGGACACCGGCCGTACTGAAGCTTTCTTT
CSVADTGRTEAFF
>TRBJ2-2|TRBV7-2|many|.
TGTGCCAGCAGCTTACCCCCATCCCACGGCGGGGAGCTGTTTTTT
CASSLPPSHGGELFF
>TRBJ1-3|TRBV5-5|few|.
TGTGCCAGCAGCTGGTTTGGGGGCCCCTCTCTATCTGGAAACACCATATATTTT
CASSWFGGPSLSGNTIYF
>TRBJ1-3|TRBV6-5|.|.
TGTGCCAGCAGTTATACGACAGCTCGCTCTGGAAACACCATATATTTT
CASSYTTARSGNTIYF
>TRBJ2-1|TRBV5-1|many|.
TGCGCCAGCAGCTTGGAAGCAGGAGAGCAGTTCTTC
CASSLEAGEQFF
>TRBJ2-3|TRBV7-6|many|.
TGTGCCAGCAGCTTAGCGCAGCCAGATACGCAGTATTTT
CASSLAQPDTQYF
>TRBJ2-7|TRBV27|few|TRBD2
TGTGCCAGCCGACAGACTAGCTCCTTGGGTCGGGAGTACTTC
CASRQTSSLGREYF
>TRBJ2-5|TRBV5-1|.|.
TGCGCCAGCAGCTTCAGGGGGGTTGAGGAGACCCAGTACTTC
CASSFRGVEETQYF
>TRBJ2-3|TRBV12-3/TRBV12-4|.|.
TGTGCCAGTACCGAGGGGAACACAGATACGCAGTATTTT
CASTEGNTDTQYF
>TRBJ1-1|TRBV12-3/TRBV12-4|.|.
TGTGCCAGCAGTTTAACGCGGACAAGGAACACTGAAGCTTTCTTT
CASSLTRTRNTEAFF
>TRBJ2-3|TRBV12-3/TRBV12-4|few|.
TGTGCCAGCAGTTTCGGACTGGTTACGCAGTATTTT
CASSFGLVTQYF
>TRBJ1-4|TRBV10-3|many|TRBD1
TGTGCCATCAGTGAGTTGGGACAGAGCGAAAAACTGTTTTTT
CAISELGQSEKLFF
>TRBJ2-2|TRBV6-5|few|.
TGTGCCAGCAGTTACTCCGAGAACACCGGGGAGCTGTTTTTT
CASSYSENTGELFF
>TRBJ2-5|TRBV10-3|.|.
TGTGCCACCATGGCGGGGACGGGCGTGGAGACCCAGTACTTC
CATMAGTGVETQYF
>TRBJ2-3|TRBV6-2/TRBV6-3|many|.
TGTGCCAGCAGCCCCGAACTCCAAGCCACAGATACGCAGTATTTT
CASSPELQATDTQYF
>TRBJ2-1|TRBV5-1|.|TRBD1
TGCGCCAGCAGTATACAGGGGGCTGGGAATGAGCAGTTCTTC
CASSIQGAGNEQFF
>TRBJ1-1|TRBV12-3/TRBV12-4|medium-sized|TRBD1
TGTGCCAGCAGCAGACCGGGACAGGGGACCACTGAAGCTTTCTTT
CASSRPGQGTTEAFF
>TRBJ2-3|TRBV10-3|many|.
TGTGCCGGCCGGGACACCCACACAGATACGCAGTATTTT
CAGRDTHTDTQYF
>TRBJ2-7|TRBV2|few|.
TGTGCCAGCAGTCTACAGTTCTCGGAGCAGTACTTC
CASSLQFSEQYF
>TRBJ2-3|TRBV5-4|few|TRBD2
TGTGCCAGCAGCTTAGGACTAGCGGACACAGATACGCAGTATTTT
CASSLGLADTDTQYF
>TRBJ1-2|TRBV5-1|.|.
TGCGCCAGCAGCCCGGGACATTCTAACTATGGCTACACCTTC
CASSPGHSNYGYTF
>TRBJ2-3|TRBV4-2|.|TRBD2
TGTGCCAGCAGCCAAGATGTGGCTAGCGGGGGGGCGTCGGATTTT
CASSQDVASGGASDF
>TRBJ2-1|TRBV11-2|.|.
TGTGCCAGCTCTAAGGGAGGCAATGAGCAGTTCTTC
CASSKGGNEQFF
>TRBJ1-1|TRBV7-3|.|.
TGTGCCAGCAGCTTGGGCCCGGGGGGGAACACTGAAGCTTTCTTT
CASSLGPGGNTEAFF
>TRBJ2-5|TRBV18|.|TRBD1
TGTGCCAGCTCACGAGGGACAGGCCAAGAGACCCAGTACTTC
CASSRGTGQETQYF